The present T cell receptor beta chain was sequenced within a study of T-cell reconstitution after alpha-beta-depleted transplantation in children. General observations from the study: A year had passed since transplant, and T-cell counts and diversity by then came mostly from newly produced T cells. Several hundred expanded graft clones reportedly supplied alpha-beta T cells about two months after transplant. At day 60, the high TCRbeta diversity found in some patients originated from recipient T cells and thymic progenitors that had survived.

Germline V lookup: CDR1 ENHRY, CDR2 SYGVKD. After removal of 4 bases from V and 0 bases from J, the junction contained 13 bases not matched to a gene. The CDR3 runs 20 residues. Notes on this clonotype: As yet, its antigen is unknown.

For TCRbeta, the library was prepared with unique molecular identifiers. TCRdb redid the calling of the PCR reads with MiXCR, one entry per CDR3 protein. The sample contains approximately 800,000 distinct CDR3 sequences, approximately 15% of which appear only once. The source is a male patient younger than 18 who had a stem cell transplant for acute lymphoblastic leukemia, so the T cells may come from the graft donor. V usage is TRBV10-3 and J usage is TRBJ2-1; TRBD2 aligns across 12 bases. Sample: PBMCs, mostly from graft donor cells, taken 360 days after TCRalphabeta/CD19-depleted stem cell transplant. The CDR3 coding sequence is TGTGCCATCAGTGCCAATAGGGGACTAGCGGGCCGTAGCTCCTACAATGAGCAGTTCTTC. Amino acids: CAISANRGLAGRSSYNEQFF.